The next 20 T cell receptor beta chains were all read from a single sample in a study of patients and donors after allogeneic stem cell transplantation (dated by TCRdb to 2018 to 2020). Receptors were amplified or captured by RT-PCR. Sequenced on a NextSeq 550. TCRdb cleaned the public reads at Q25 with fastp, built clones with MiXCR and kept in-frame beta chains. Every distinct CDR3 protein forms one entry, paired with its most common genes and DNA. The sample yields over 200,000 distinct CDR3 sequences; roughly two fifths were counted once. The top ten constitute roughly 10% of the sample. Sequenced sample: blood, either unsorted or a sorted T cell fraction (not recorded which). The receptors were sampled from a human donor who was either an allogeneic HSCT recipient or a stem cell or donor lymphocyte infusion donor (not recorded which). It is not recorded whose cells these are; they may come from a transplant donor.

The chain carries TRBV20-1 and TRBJ1-6; a possible D gene is TRBD1 (6 bases). The CDR3 contains 15 residues. In germline, CDR1 is DFQATT, CDR2 SNEGSKA (reference sequence). Trimming removed 5 bases at V and 7 bases at J, with 18 bases between. Here the CDR3 reads CSAVTSGQLNSPLHF. CDR3 DNA: TGCAGTGCTGTTACCTCCGGACAGTTAAATTCACCCCTCCACTTT.

This clonotype was recorded a few times. CDR3: CASRDGGTGVNYGYTF. The CDR3 nucleotides read TGTGCCAGCAGGGATGGGGGGACAGGAGTTAACTATGGCTACACCTTC. The V gene is TRBV28, the J gene TRBJ1-2; the match to TRBD1 covers 8 bases. CDR1 is MDHEN and CDR2 is SYDVKM in the germline V gene. Trimming took 6 bases from V and 1 from J; bases not matched to a gene: 10. The CDR3 contains 16 residues.

This chain connects TRBV5-1 to TRBJ1-2; 10 nucleotides agree with TRBD1. Germline loops: CDR1 SGHRS, CDR2 YFSETQ. CDR3 length: 17 residues. Losses at the gene ends were 4 bases for V and 3 bases for J; bases not matched to a gene: 12. The CDR3 spells CASSRSTGGFADYGYTF. CDR3 sequence (DNA): TGCGCCAGCAGCCGATCGACAGGGGGCTTTGCTGACTATGGCTACACCTTC. The full variable domain, with the rest looked up from reference TRBV5-1 and TRBJ1-2, is KAGVTQTPRYLIKTRGQQVTLSCSPISGHRSVSWYQQTPGQGLQFLFEYFSETQRNKGNFPGRFSGRQFSNSRSEMNVSTLELGDSALYLCASSRSTGGFADYGYTFGSGTRLTVV.

The J gene is TRBJ1-6, the V gene TRBV6-6; possibly TRBD1 for D (5 bases). Trimming shortened V by 4 bases and J by 7 bases, and 11 bases separated the two germline ends. This CDR3 is built from 14 residues. In germline, CDR1 is MNHNY, CDR2 SVGAGI (reference sequence). DNA of the CDR3: TGTGCCAGCAGTTTTCGGGGCTCGAATTCACCCCTCCACTTT. Its translation: CASSFRGSNSPLHF.

The table lists this clonotype with a count of one. The V and J genes are TRBV5-1 and TRBJ2-7; a weak D match, TRBD1 (6 bases). V was cut by 1 base and J by 3 bases, with 11 bases left in between. This CDR3 contains 14 residues. Germline assignment: CDR1 SGHRS and CDR2 YFSETQ. CDR3 nucleotide sequence: TGCGCCAGCAGCTTGTCTGGACAGATCTACGAGCAGTACTTC. Protein product: CASSLSGQIYEQYF. Full variable domain (remainder filled in from reference TRBV5-1 and TRBJ2-7): KAGVTQTPRYLIKTRGQQVTLSCSPISGHRSVSWYQQTPGQGLQFLFEYFSETQRNKGNFPGRFSGRQFSNSRSEMNVSTLELGDSALYLCASSLSGQIYEQYFGPGTRLTVT.

This clonotype appeared a few times. The rearrangement uses TRBV20-1 and TRBJ2-3; possible D gene TRBD1, 5 bases. CDR3 length: 14 residues. Trimming took 4 bases from V and 1 from J, leaving 12 bases between them. Looked up from germline, CDR1 is DFQATT and CDR2 is SNEGSKA (reference sequence). CDR3 in DNA: TGCAGTGCTACAGGGCCTCCGGGCACAGATACGCAGTATTTT. Amino acid sequence: CSATGPPGTDTQYF.

J is TRBJ2-3 and V is TRBV28, with no clear D. Trimming stripped 6 bases from V and 6 bases from J, with 7 bases between. Germline lookup yields CDR1 MDHEN and CDR2 SYDVKM. The CDR3 is 11 amino acids. In DNA form, the CDR3 reads TGTGCCAGCAGCAACCGGGATACGCAGTATTTT. Its translation: CASSNRDTQYF.

V usage is TRBV11-2 and J usage is TRBJ1-1, with TRBD1 as a possible D gene (5 bases). Trimming pared 2 bases from V and 8 bases from J, leaving 12 bases between. The CDR3 covers 13 residues. Per germline, CDR1 SGHAT and CDR2 FQNNGV. CDR3 in amino acids: CASSLPGRGEAFF. Here the CDR3 DNA reads TGTGCCAGCAGCTTACCGGGGCGAGGGGAAGCTTTCTTT.

This clonotype was observed a handful of times. J is TRBJ2-1 and V is TRBV7-9, with TRBD1 matching over 10 bases. The CDR3 totals 15 residues. Trimming at V came to 5 bases and at J to 3 bases, leaving 4 bases not matched to a gene. The V gene's germline CDR1 is SEHNR and CDR2 FQNEAQ (reference sequence). The chain's CDR3 is CASSVRDRGYNEQFF. DNA for the CDR3: TGTGCCAGCAGCGTCCGGGACAGGGGCTACAATGAGCAGTTCTTC.

The V gene is TRBV6-6, the J gene TRBJ2-3; 8 bases map to TRBD2. Germline lookup yields CDR1 MNHNY and CDR2 SVGAGI (reference sequence). The CDR3 is 16 residues long. The V and J ends lost 4 bases and 0 bases, in that order; junction bases with no gene match: 6. The CDR3 DNA reads TGTGCCAGCAGTTCCATGCGGGGGGCTAGCACAGATACGCAGTATTTT. The encoded protein is CASSSMRGASTDTQYF.

The chain is built from TRBV5-1 and TRBJ2-1; TRBD2 agrees at 9 bases. This CDR3 comprises 14 residues. CDR1 and CDR2 from the germline V gene are SGHRS and YFSETQ. V was clipped by 4 bases and J by 8 bases; unmatched bases: 7. The CDR3 here is CASSPGGGAHEQFF. CDR3 DNA: TGCGCCAGCAGCCCGGGCGGGGGGGCCCATGAGCAGTTCTTC. Complete variable domain (other parts from reference TRBV5-1 and TRBJ2-1): KAGVTQTPRYLIKTRGQQVTLSCSPISGHRSVSWYQQTPGQGLQFLFEYFSETQRNKGNFPGRFSGRQFSNSRSEMNVSTLELGDSALYLCASSPGGGAHEQFFGPGTRLTVL.

This clonotype was found a few times. V is TRBV27 and J is TRBJ1-5, with a tentative D call TRBD1 (5 bases). CDR1 and CDR2 (germline): MNHEY, SMNVEV (reference sequence). Trimming pared 5 bases from V and 4 bases from J, leaving 18 bases between. This CDR3 is 16 amino acids long. The CDR3 DNA is TGTGCCAGCAGTCTCCAAGGGCAGGGATGGAATCAGCCCCAGCATTTT. Translated: CASSLQGQGWNQPQHF.

This clonotype turned up a few times. The V and J genes are TRBV5-6 and TRBJ1-3; D is ambiguous. Germline V CDR1 and CDR2: SGHDT, YYEEEE. V was cut by 0 bases and J by 0 bases, with 10 bases left in between. The CDR3 is made up of 16 amino acids. CDR3 sequence: CASSLERRPSGNTIYF. The CDR3 DNA is TGTGCCAGCAGCTTGGAAAGGAGACCCTCTGGAAACACCATATATTTT.

This clonotype came up a few times. The rearrangement uses TRBV12-3 or TRBV12-4 and TRBJ1-6; TRBD1 is a possible D gene (5 bases). Trimming pared 0 bases from V and 9 bases from J, leaving 12 bases between. The CDR3 has 15 residues. This CDR3 is CASSLAPGGGSPLHF. Here the CDR3 DNA reads TGTGCCAGCAGTTTAGCGCCCGGTGGGGGTTCACCCCTCCACTTT.

The chain employs TRBV21-1 and TRBJ2-7; whether TRBD1, the table's D call, matches the DNA was not checked. TRBV21-1 is noted as a pseudogene. This CDR3 comprises 17 residues. The CDR3 loop is CASSNGDKGGGSYEQYF. CDR3 in DNA: TGTGCCAGCAGCAACGGGGATAAAGGGGGCGGTTCCTACGAGCAGTACTTC.

This clonotype occurred many times. V gene TRBV10-3 combines with J gene TRBJ1-2; TRBD1 agrees at 10 bases. The CDR3 has 13 amino acids. The V segment lost 10 bases and the J segment 8 bases; nucleotides outside the gene matches: 10. Germline CDR1 reads ENHRY; CDR2 reads SYGVKD. CDR3 amino acids: CATTGGRERGYTF. The CDR3 DNA follows: TGTGCCACGACAGGGGGCCGCGAGAGAGGCTACACCTTC.

This clonotype was counted between two and nine times. The chain joins TRBV29-1 to TRBJ1-3, with TRBD1 identical over 9 bases. The V segment lost 7 bases and the J segment 4 bases; nucleotides outside the gene matches: 8. Germline V CDR1 and CDR2: SQVTM, ANQGSEA. The CDR3 sequence is 14 residues long. In DNA form, the CDR3 reads TGCAGCGCGATACAGGGGGCTTCGGGAAACACCATATATTTT. It specifies CSAIQGASGNTIYF.

The chain employs TRBV12-3 or TRBV12-4 and TRBJ2-1; a weak D match, TRBD1 (5 bases). The CDR3 is 13 residues long. V was shortened by 6 bases and J by 7 bases, with 13 bases between the two germline ends. The CDR3 sequence: CASRENSGNEQFF. Here the CDR3 DNA reads TGTGCCAGCAGGGAAAATTCAGGGAATGAGCAGTTCTTC.

This chain links TRBV27 with TRBJ2-7, with D unclear. Trimming left V 7 bases short and J 5 bases short, with 15 bases between. The V gene's germline CDR1 is MNHEY and CDR2 SMNVEV (reference sequence). The CDR3 sequence is 13 residues long. The DNA for the CDR3 is TGTGCCAGCAAAGGTATGGCATCCGACGAGCAGTACTTC. Translation: CASKGMASDEQYF.

This clonotype appeared a single time. The chain links TRBV6-5 to TRBJ1-6, with TRBD1 as a possible D gene (5 bases). Trimming took off 5 bases at V and 6 bases at J, with 14 bases between the two ends. The CDR3 covers 15 residues. The germline CDR1 and CDR2 sequences are MNHEY and SVGAGI. CDR3 DNA: TGTGCCAGCAGTGGAGGGGCAGATCCTAATTCACCCCTCCACTTT. Its translation: CASSGGADPNSPLHF.